This T cell receptor (beta chain) was identified during a study of shared clonotypes between healthy human individuals. Here immunoSEQ multiplex PCR was the method, and the copy in TCRdb shows in-frame clones only, minus some. Among roughly 650,000 clones listed, approximately 97% were seen once. Trimming removed 3 bases from V and 4 bases from J; junction bases left unmatched: 11. This CDR3 region has 17 residues. The germline V gene has CDR1 SEHNR and CDR2 FQNEAQ (reference sequence). The chain couples TRBV7-9 to TRBJ2-7, with 11 bases lining up with TRBD2. The TCR was taken from a woman younger than 45 in good health. Material: naive CD4+ T cells sorted from blood. Subset: CD45RA+ positively selected. CDR3 in DNA: TGTGCCAGCAGCTTCTTTAGCGGGAGGGCCTATGTGTACGAGCAGTACTTC. This gives the protein CASSFFSGRAYVYEQYF. Based on the CDR3 plus reference TRBV7-9 and TRBJ2-7, the full variable domain is DTGVSQNPRHKITKRGQNVTFRCDPISEHNRLYWYRQTLGQGPEFLTYFQNEAQLEKSRLLSDRFSAERPKGSFSTLEIQRTEQGDSAMYLCASSFFSGRAYVYEQYFGPGTRLTVT.